Below, 22 T cell receptor beta chains from the same sample are listed, as sequenced in a study of control samples from healthy donors and cancer patients. Only in-frame clones appear in the TCRdb table, and some are missing; sequencing was by immunoSEQ multiplex PCR. The data hold 45,000 to 60,000 clones, with approximately 86% observed a single time. The specimen sequenced was PBMCs. Receptors were obtained from a man between 60 and 75 years old with head and neck cancer.

In this sample, this clone turned up once. The chain carries TRBV6-5 and TRBJ2-1; D is undetermined. Germline V CDR1 and CDR2: MNHEY, SVGAGI. This CDR3 spans 14 amino acids. Trimming removed 6 bases from V and 5 bases from J, with 14 bases in between. In DNA form, the CDR3 reads TGTGCCAGCAGCCATTCCGGGCAAAACAATGAGCAGTTCTTC. Amino acid sequence: CASSHSGQNNEQFF.

The rearrangement joins TRBV4-3 to TRBJ2-5; D gene ambiguous. The CDR3 loop spans 13 amino acids. V lost 5 bases and J lost 0, with 7 bases in between. Per the germline V gene, CDR1 is LGHNA and CDR2 is YSLEER. CDR3 sequence: CASSLTHQETQYF. The CDR3 region has the DNA TGCGCCAGCAGCTTGACACACCAAGAGACCCAGTACTTC.

The CDR3 bases are TGTGCCAGCAGTGAAGTTGGGCGGTTAAAAAACATTCAGTACTTC. Protein product: CASSEVGRLKNIQYF. This rearrangement joins TRBV6-1 to TRBJ2-4, with D unclear. From germline, CDR1 is MNHNS and CDR2 SASEGT. The V end lost 1 base, the J end lost 4 bases, and 11 bases lay between the germline ends. There are 15 residues in the CDR3.

This clone was seen a few times. The same CDR3 can be traced to other DNA sequences in this sample. The rearrangement links TRBV6-5 to TRBJ1-1; D is undetermined. Trimming pared 2 bases from V and 5 bases from J, leaving 6 bases between. CDR1 is MNHEY, CDR2 SVGAGI, per germline. This CDR3 has 12 residues. CDR3 DNA: TGTGCCAGCAGTTACGGTGGGACTGAAGCTTTCTTT. Translation: CASSYGGTEAFF.

The chain employs TRBV7-8 and TRBJ2-1; D perhaps matches TRBD1 (8 bases). This CDR3 has 16 amino acids. With 5 bases removed from V and 4 bases from J, the gap between germline ends came to 18 bases. Germline-derived CDR1 and CDR2 are SGHVS and FQNEAQ. For the CDR3, the DNA is TGTGCCAGCAGCCCTGGGGGGGACAGGAGGTACAATGAGCAGTTCTTC. Encoded protein: CASSPGGDRRYNEQFF.

This chain connects TRBV19 to TRBJ2-1, with 7 positions matching TRBD1. The CDR3 spans 15 residues. CDR1 and CDR2 (germline): LNHDA, SQIVND (reference sequence). With 5 bases clipped from V and 1 base from J, the junction kept 5 bases outside the gene matches. The CDR3 DNA reads TGTGCCAGTAGTCCGCTGACAGGGTCCTACAATGAGCAGTTCTTC. Protein: CASSPLTGSYNEQFF.

This clone was seen only a few times. The V and J genes are TRBV19 and TRBJ2-2; 7 nucleotides match TRBD1. The CDR3 consists of 14 residues. Germline loops: CDR1 LNHDA, CDR2 SQIVND (reference sequence). Trimming cost V 4 bases and J 5 bases; bases outside gene matches: 4. The CDR3 bases are TGTGCCAGTAGTACACAGGGGACGACCGGGGAGCTGTTTTTT. Its protein product is CASSTQGTTGELFF. Full variable domain (outside the CDR3, taken from reference TRBV19 and TRBJ2-2): DGGITQSPKYLFRKEGQNVTLSCEQNLNHDAMYWYRQDPGQGLRLIYYSQIVNDFQKGDIAEGYSVSREKKESFPLTVTSAQKNPTAFYLCASSTQGTTGELFFGEGSRLTVL.

The chain is built from TRBV29-1 and TRBJ2-3, with TRBD2 identical over 8 bases. Per germline, CDR1 SQVTM and CDR2 ANQGSEA. The CDR3 is 13 amino acids. J was trimmed by 5 bases and V by 2 bases; bases with no gene match: 3. CDR3 bases: TGCAGCGTTGAAAGAGCGGGAGTAGATACGCAGTATTTT. Amino acids: CSVERAGVDTQYF.

The V call is TRBV15, the J call TRBJ2-1; D is ambiguous. The germline V gene encodes CDR1 LNHNV and CDR2 YYDKDF (reference sequence). V was cut by 4 bases and J by 5 bases, with 15 bases left in between. The CDR3 is made up of 15 amino acids. The CDR3 reads CATSIDQLVNNEQFF. CDR3 nucleotides: TGTGCCACCAGCATTGATCAGCTGGTGAACAATGAGCAGTTCTTC.

This chain connects TRBV11-3 to TRBJ1-1; D perhaps matches TRBD1 (5 bases). Trimming cost V 8 bases and J 4 bases, with 17 bases left between them. Germline CDR1 and CDR2: SGHNT and YENEEA. This CDR3 is 14 amino acids long. CDR3 sequence reads: CASSPGRMSTEAFF. The CDR3 DNA is TGTGCCAGCTCACCAGGGAGAATGAGCACTGAAGCTTTCTTT. Supplemented by reference TRBV11-3 and TRBJ1-1, the full variable domain reads EAGVVQSPRYKIIEKKQPVAFWCNPISGHNTLYWYLQNLGQGPELLIRYENEEAVDDSQLPKDRFSAERLKGVDSTLKIQPAELGDSAVYLCASSPGRMSTEAFFGQGTRLTVV.

The chain couples TRBV7-3 to TRBJ2-7; a possible D gene is TRBD2 (6 bases). The CDR3 runs 15 residues. The germline V gene encodes CDR1 SGHTA and CDR2 FQGTGA. V was pared by 2 bases and J by 4 bases, with 15 bases between. This CDR3 is CASSLQAGRRYEQYF. The DNA for the CDR3 is TGTGCCAGCAGCTTACAAGCAGGGAGGAGGTACGAGCAGTACTTC.

The gene calls are TRBV10-3 and TRBJ2-7; TRBD2 matches 8 bases. This CDR3 spans 14 amino acids. With V trimmed by 0 bases and J by 4 bases, 2 bases remained unmatched. Germline CDR1 and CDR2: ENHRY and SYGVKD. CDR3 sequence: CAISESASGYEQYF. The DNA of the CDR3 is TGTGCCATCAGTGAGTCCGCTAGCGGGTACGAGCAGTACTTC.

The chain is built from TRBV29-1 and TRBJ1-1, with a weak D call TRBD1 (5 bases). From germline, CDR1 is SQVTM and CDR2 ANQGSEA. CDR3 length: 14 residues. Trimming removed 4 bases at V and 1 base at J, with 13 bases between. CDR3 DNA sequence: TGCAGCGTTGCCGGTGGGGCAGCGAACACTGAAGCTTTCTTT. The encoded protein is CSVAGGAANTEAFF. Full variable domain (outside the CDR3, taken from reference TRBV29-1 and TRBJ1-1): SAVISQKPSRDICQRGTSLTIQCQVDSQVTMMFWYRQQPGQSLTLIATANQGSEATYESGFVIDKFPISRPNLTFSTLTVSNMSPEDSSIYLCSVAGGAANTEAFFGQGTRLTVV.

Concerning this clone itself: This CDR3 is also generated by other DNA sequences in the sample. This chain connects TRBV29-1 to TRBJ1-2; TRBD1 might be the D (6 bases). The CDR3 runs 12 residues. The ends were cut back, 4 bases at V and 8 bases at J, with 14 bases in the middle. CDR1 and CDR2 from the germline V gene are SQVTM and ANQGSEA. Here the CDR3 DNA reads TGCAGCGTTGTTCCGGGGGCGGGGGGCTACACCTTC. It codes for CSVVPGAGGYTF.

The chain uses TRBV7-2 and TRBJ1-4; no firm D call. Per the germline V gene, CDR1 is SGHTA and CDR2 is FQGNSA. Trimming left V 1 base short and J 0 bases short, with 6 bases between. The CDR3 has 15 residues. The CDR3 here is CASSLVGATNEKLFF. The CDR3 region has the DNA TGTGCCAGCAGCTTAGTGGGCGCAACTAATGAAAAACTGTTTTTT.

The chain links TRBV4-2 to TRBJ1-5; the match to TRBD1 covers 11 bases. V shed 4 bases and J 6 bases; nucleotides not matched to a gene: 17. Germline-derived CDR1 and CDR2 are LGHNA and YNFKEQ. The CDR3 runs to 19 residues. This CDR3 reads CASSLGTGGFMGASQPQHF. CDR3 in DNA: TGTGCCAGCAGCCTCGGGACAGGGGGATTCATGGGCGCAAGTCAGCCCCAGCATTTT.

CDR3 protein: CASNVGGETQYF. The CDR3 DNA reads TGTGCCAGCAATGTCGGAGGAGAGACCCAGTACTTC. The gene calls are TRBV6-4 and TRBJ2-5; possible D gene TRBD2, 5 bases. The CDR3 extends over 12 amino acids. Germline V gene sequence: CDR1 MRHNA, CDR2 SNTAGT. The V and J ends lost 7 bases and 4 bases respectively, with 10 bases between them.

The CDR3 coding sequence is TGTGCCAGTAGTATAATGGCTAGCGGTGGCACAGATACGCAGTATTTT. It is translated as CASSIMASGGTDTQYF. The V call is TRBV19, the J call TRBJ2-3; TRBD2 matches 7 bases. The CDR3 loop spans 16 amino acids. V lost 2 bases, J lost 1 base, and 6 bases stayed unmatched. Germline-derived CDR1 and CDR2 are LNHDA and SQIVND (reference sequence).

This clone was seen a few times. This chain connects TRBV10-3 to TRBJ1-1; D might be TRBD1 (5 bases). The V end lost 6 bases, the J end lost 0 bases, and 11 bases lay between the germline ends. The CDR3 runs 14 residues. Per germline, CDR1 ENHRY and CDR2 SYGVKD. In nucleotides, the CDR3 is TGTGCCATCAGGCGGGACGCGATGAACACTGAAGCTTTCTTT. Its protein product is CAIRRDAMNTEAFF.

This clone has only one observation. This chain uses TRBV7-3 with TRBJ2-2; D not resolved. The CDR3 has 13 amino acids. The ends were cut back, 4 bases at V and 5 bases at J, with 8 bases in the middle. The germline gives CDR1 SGHTA, CDR2 FQGTGA. The CDR3 is CASSSPYTGELFF. For the CDR3, the DNA is TGTGCCAGCAGCTCCCCCTATACCGGGGAGCTGTTTTTT.

This clone has only one observation. V is TRBV2 and J is TRBJ2-3, with 8 bases matching TRBD1. The CDR3 has 15 amino acids. CDR1 is SNHLY and CDR2 is FYNNEI in the germline V gene. Unmatched junction bases numbered 6, after V lost 4 bases and J lost 3 bases. In DNA, the CDR3 is TGTGCCAGCAGTGTCTACAGGGGGAGGACAGATACGCAGTATTTT. This gives the protein CASSVYRGRTDTQYF.

This chain links TRBV19 with TRBJ2-5, with 7 positions matching TRBD1. Germline assignment: CDR1 LNHDA and CDR2 SQIVND (reference sequence). Losses at the gene ends were 9 bases for V and 5 bases for J; bases not matched to a gene: 9. This CDR3 comprises 13 residues. CDR3 residues: CASNRGQGETQYF. Written as DNA, the CDR3 is TGTGCCAGCAACAGGGGTCAGGGGGAGACCCAGTACTTC.